Listed below are T cell receptor beta chains from one sample, sequenced in a study of blood T cell repertoires in COVID-19. The protocol was immunoSEQ multiplex PCR, while the TCRdb copy is restricted to in-frame clones and leaves out a portion. The sample yields about 240,000 clones, about 80% seen once. Sequencing input: peripheral blood. All receptors come from a woman aged 80 or over with acute or convalescent COVID-19. CDR3s include the opening cysteine and the closing phenylalanine or tryptophan. A D gene is named only where the DNA matches it firmly. Only some rows state a clone size, as once, few, many or a class for expanded clones.

J gene,clone size,V gene,D gene,CDR3 DNA,CDR3 protein
TRBJ2-3,.,TRBV5-6,TRBD1,TGTGCCAGCAGCTTCAGGGGGTCCCCCGCCGATACGCAGTATTTT,CASSFRGSPADTQYF
TRBJ2-4,.,TRBV12-5,.,TGTGCTAGTGGTTTCGGCGGGGAACTAGCCAAAAACATTCAGTACTTC,CASGFGGELAKNIQYF
TRBJ2-1,.,TRBV10-2,TRBD2,TGCGCCAGCGGGACTAGCGGGGCTAATGAGCAGTTCTTC,CASGTSGANEQFF
TRBJ1-1,.,TRBV5-1,.,TGCGCCAGCAGCTTTTTCGGTTCGGGCACTGAAGCTTTCTTT,CASSFFGSGTEAFF
TRBJ1-6,.,TRBV4-2,.,TGTGCCAGCAGCCAAGAATGGCGGAGGGAAGCCCTCCACTTT,CASSQEWRREALHF
TRBJ2-1,.,TRBV3-1/TRBV3-2,TRBD2,TGTGCCAGCAGCCGAAACCTTCTCAGCGGGGACTACAATGAGCAGTTCTTC,CASSRNLLSGDYNEQFF
TRBJ2-2,.,TRBV7-9,TRBD2,TGTGCCAGCAGCTTAGCGAGACTAGCGGGTCGCAACACCGGGGAGCTGTTTTTT,CASSLARLAGRNTGELFF
TRBJ2-5,.,TRBV6-5,TRBD1,TGTGCCAGCAGTTACGCCTCCACAGGGGGCCAAGAGACCCAGTACTTC,CASSYASTGGQETQYF
TRBJ2-6,once,TRBV27,.,TGTGCCAGCAGTTTATACAGATCCTCTGGGGCCAACGTCCTGACTTTC,CASSLYRSSGANVLTF
TRBJ1-3,.,TRBV4-1,TRBD1,TGCGCCAGCAGCCACAGTACAGGGGGACTCGGAAACACCATATATTTT,CASSHSTGGLGNTIYF
TRBJ1-4,.,TRBV3-1/TRBV3-2,.,TGTGCCAGCAGCCAAAGGAGTCAGAATGAAAAACTGTTTTTT,CASSQRSQNEKLFF
TRBJ1-2,.,TRBV18,.,TGTGCCAGCTCACCAATGCGGGGAGCGGGATATGGCTACACCTTC,CASSPMRGAGYGYTF
TRBJ2-7,.,TRBV5-6,TRBD1,TGTGCCAGCAGCCCGAATATACGGACAGGGGGTTCCTACGAGCAGTACTTC,CASSPNIRTGGSYEQYF
TRBJ1-1,once,TRBV9,.,TGTGCCAGCAGTCTCGTAGTGAACACTGAAGCTTTCTTT,CASSLVVNTEAFF
TRBJ1-4,.,TRBV4-1,.,TGCGCCAGCAGCCAGACGACAGGTCGTAATGAAAAACTGTTTTTT,CASSQTTGRNEKLFF
TRBJ1-2,.,TRBV5-8,.,TGTGCCAGCAGCTTTGGAGCAGGGGATGGCTACACCTTC,CASSFGAGDGYTF
TRBJ2-1,.,TRBV3-1/TRBV3-2,.,TGTGCCAGCAGCCAAGTTTATCTTAGCGAGCAGTTCTTC,CASSQVYLSEQFF
TRBJ1-2,.,TRBV19,TRBD1,TGTGCCAGTAGTGATTCGGGACAGGGGTATGGTGGCTACACCTTC,CASSDSGQGYGGYTF
TRBJ1-1,.,TRBV18,.,TGTGCCAGCTCACCACAGGGGAGGGCGGGCGCTGAAGCTTTCTTT,CASSPQGRAGAEAFF
TRBJ1-1,.,TRBV25-1,.,TGTGCCAGCAGTTCCCCCAGGGGGAACACTGAAGCTTTCTTT,CASSSPRGNTEAFF
TRBJ2-5,.,TRBV2,TRBD2,TGTGCCAGCCCCGGGACTAGCGGGAGTGGGAAGACCCAGTACTTC,CASPGTSGSGKTQYF
TRBJ2-1,.,TRBV6-4,.,TGTGCCAGCAGCCCCGACAGCTCCTACAATGAGCAGTTCTTC,CASSPDSSYNEQFF
TRBJ2-7,.,TRBV5-1,TRBD1,TGCGCCAGCAGCTTGCCGGACAGGGGGAACGAGCAGTACTTC,CASSLPDRGNEQYF
TRBJ1-1,.,TRBV12-5,.,TGTGCTAGTGGTTTGGTACGAGGCCTTTTGAACACTGAAGCTTTCTTT,CASGLVRGLLNTEAFF
TRBJ1-1,.,TRBV6-5,.,TGTGCCAGCAGTTACTCGACGGGGAGGAACACTGAAGCTTTCTTT,CASSYSTGRNTEAFF
TRBJ2-1,.,TRBV27,TRBD2,TGTGCCAGCTGTACTAGCGGGGGCTACAATGAGCAGTTCTTC,CASCTSGGYNEQFF
TRBJ2-2,.,TRBV10-3,.,TGTGCCATCAGTGCCGGAGGGAGGACCGGGGAGCTGTTTTTT,CAISAGGRTGELFF
TRBJ1-5,.,TRBV19,.,TGTGCCAGTAGTGAAACCTCCGCCCCGGGGGTGGGTCAGCCCCAGCATTTT,CASSETSAPGVGQPQHF
TRBJ1-5,.,TRBV28,.,TGTGCCAGCAGTTTGGATGGTTCGTCAGGGATTTTTTATAGCAATCAGCCCCAGCATTTT,CASSLDGSSGIFYSNQPQHF
TRBJ1-6,.,TRBV6-5,TRBD1,TGTGCCAGCAGGTACAATACCGGGACAGCAAATTCACCCCTCCACTTT,CASRYNTGTANSPLHF
TRBJ2-6,.,TRBV7-6,TRBD1,TGTGCCAGCAGCTTAGAACAGGGGTCTGGGGCCAACGTCCTGACTTTC,CASSLEQGSGANVLTF
TRBJ2-3,.,TRBV5-1,TRBD2,TGCGCCAGCAGCTCCGGGACTACGATTGGTACAGATACGCAGTATTTT,CASSSGTTIGTDTQYF
TRBJ1-2,.,TRBV7-3,TRBD1,TGTGCCAGCAGCCCCGACAGGGGGAATGGCTACACCTTC,CASSPDRGNGYTF
TRBJ1-2,.,TRBV5-4,.,TGTGCCAGCAGCCCCAGACAGATGGACTATGGCTACACCTTC,CASSPRQMDYGYTF
TRBJ1-1,.,TRBV18,.,TGTGCCAGCTCCCAAACGGGGGTAAGCACTGAAGCTTTCTTT,CASSQTGVSTEAFF
TRBJ2-7,.,TRBV4-3,.,TGCGCCAGCAGCCGAGAGACAGGTGTCCACCACGAGCAGTACTTC,CASSRETGVHHEQYF
TRBJ1-6,.,TRBV7-2,.,TGTGCCAGCAGCCTTGTCTCGGGGGGCGCTTCACCCCTCCACTTT,CASSLVSGGASPLHF
TRBJ1-6,.,TRBV6-5,.,TGTGCCAGCAGTACAACAGGATCTAATTCACCCCTCCACTTT,CASSTTGSNSPLHF
TRBJ2-3,.,TRBV20-1,.,TGCAGTGCTAGTCCTCAAAGGGGAGATACGCAGTATTTT,CSASPQRGDTQYF
TRBJ2-1,.,TRBV5-1,TRBD2,TGCGCCAGCAGCTTGCCGGGAGGACCGACCAATGAGCAGTTCTTC,CASSLPGGPTNEQFF
TRBJ2-5,.,TRBV11-1,.,TGTGCCAGCAGCTTATTATCAGGGCAAGAGACCCAGTACTTC,CASSLLSGQETQYF
TRBJ2-1,few,TRBV5-1,.,TGCGCCAGCAGCTTTCCTCTAAGGGGCCTCTCCTACAATGAGCAGTTCTTC,CASSFPLRGLSYNEQFF
TRBJ2-2,.,TRBV10-3,TRBD1,TGTGCCACCGTGGGGGCTCAGGGGGTGTCCGGGGAGCTGTTTTTT,CATVGAQGVSGELFF
TRBJ2-2,.,TRBV6-2/TRBV6-3,TRBD1,TGTGCCAGCAGTTACCCTTACAGGGGACAGAACACCGGGGAGCTGTTTTTT,CASSYPYRGQNTGELFF
TRBJ2-1,.,TRBV24-1,TRBD1,TGTGCCACCAGTGATGCACAGGGGGAAATCTACAATGAGCAGTTCTTC,CATSDAQGEIYNEQFF
TRBJ1-1,.,TRBV7-9,.,TGTGCCAGCAGCTTAATGGGGGCCCCGGGCGAAGCTTTCTTT,CASSLMGAPGEAFF
TRBJ2-7,.,TRBV27,TRBD2,TGTGCCAGCAGCTCCGGGGGGGGCTACGAGCAGTACTTC,CASSSGGGYEQYF
TRBJ2-1,.,TRBV7-2,.,TGTGCCAGCAGCTTAGCTTGGCTAGCGAATTACAATGAGCAGTTCTTC,CASSLAWLANYNEQFF
TRBJ2-3,.,TRBV5-5,.,TGTGCCAGCAGCCCCAATCCCCGAAGAACAGGCCTAACGATCACAGATACGCAGTATTTT,CASSPNPRRTGLTITDTQYF
TRBJ1-6,.,TRBV2,TRBD1,TGTGCCAGCACGAGCCGGGACAGGGACAATTCACCCCTCCACTTT,CASTSRDRDNSPLHF
TRBJ1-2,few,TRBV10-1,TRBD1,TGCGCCAGCAGTCGGGACAGTAACTATGGCTACACCTTC,CASSRDSNYGYTF